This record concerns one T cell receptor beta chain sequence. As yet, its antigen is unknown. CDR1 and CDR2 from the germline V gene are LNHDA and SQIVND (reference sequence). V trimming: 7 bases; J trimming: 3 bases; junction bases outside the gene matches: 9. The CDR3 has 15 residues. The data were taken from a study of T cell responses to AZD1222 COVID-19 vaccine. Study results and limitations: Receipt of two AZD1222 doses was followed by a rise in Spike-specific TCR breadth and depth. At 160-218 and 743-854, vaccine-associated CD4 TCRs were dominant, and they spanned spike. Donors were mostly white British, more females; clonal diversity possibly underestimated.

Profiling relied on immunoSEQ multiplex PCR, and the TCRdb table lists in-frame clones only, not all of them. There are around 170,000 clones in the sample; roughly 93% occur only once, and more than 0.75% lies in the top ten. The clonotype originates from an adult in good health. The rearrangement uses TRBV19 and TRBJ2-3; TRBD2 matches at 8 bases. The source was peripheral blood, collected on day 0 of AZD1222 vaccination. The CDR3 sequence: CASTPSGGSTDTQYF. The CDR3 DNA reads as TGTGCCAGTACCCCAAGCGGGGGTAGTACAGATACGCAGTATTTT. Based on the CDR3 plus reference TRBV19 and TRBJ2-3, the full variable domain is DGGITQSPKYLFRKEGQNVTLSCEQNLNHDAMYWYRQDPGQGLRLIYYSQIVNDFQKGDIAEGYSVSREKKESFPLTVTSAQKNPTAFYLCASTPSGGSTDTQYFGPGTRLTVL.